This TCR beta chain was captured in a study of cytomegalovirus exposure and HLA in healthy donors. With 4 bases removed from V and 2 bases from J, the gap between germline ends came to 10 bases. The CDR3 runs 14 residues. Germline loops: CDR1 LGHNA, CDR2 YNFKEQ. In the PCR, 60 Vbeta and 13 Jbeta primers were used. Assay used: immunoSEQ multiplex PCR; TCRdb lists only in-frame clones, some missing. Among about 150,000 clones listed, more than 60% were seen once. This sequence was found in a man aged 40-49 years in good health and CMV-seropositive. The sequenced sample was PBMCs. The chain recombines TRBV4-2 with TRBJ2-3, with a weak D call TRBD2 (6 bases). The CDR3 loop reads CASSPIAVTDTQYF. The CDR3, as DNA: TGTGCCAGCAGCCCGATAGCGGTCACAGATACGCAGTATTTT.